Following are 21 T cell receptor beta chains from one sample sequenced in a study of blood T cell repertoires in COVID-19. Libraries were prepared by immunoSEQ multiplex PCR; TCRdb keeps only in-frame clonotypes and omits some of them. The sample records about 410,000 clones, about 91% being singletons. Sample: peripheral blood. The receptors here all came from a woman aged 40-49 years with COVID-19, enrolled during active disease.

The chain combines TRBV6-5 with TRBJ2-7; 9 bases fit TRBD2. This CDR3 contains 15 residues. CDR1 is MNHEY, CDR2 SVGAGI, per germline. Trimming removed 8 bases from V and 6 bases from J; junction bases left unmatched: 14. CDR3 region: CASRFGTSRDREQYF. Here the CDR3 DNA reads TGTGCCAGCCGGTTCGGGACTAGCAGGGATCGCGAGCAGTACTTC.

This chain links TRBV3-1 (or the pseudogene TRBV3-2) with TRBJ1-6; TRBD1 agrees at 9 bases. The CDR3 is 17 amino acids. Germline V lookup: CDR1 LGHDT, CDR2 YNNKEL (reference sequence). V lost 1 base and J lost 7; bases outside the gene matches: 8. CDR3 in DNA: TGTGCCAGCAGCCAAGGCGCGGACAGGGGATTCAATTCACCCCTCCACTTT. Its translation is CASSQGADRGFNSPLHF.

This clone has only a few counts. The chain has TRBV6-2 or TRBV6-3 and TRBJ2-7; tentative D call: TRBD1 (6 bases). CDR3 length: 15 amino acids. V was trimmed by 4 bases and J by 1 base, leaving 14 bases between them. The germline gives CDR1 MNHEY, CDR2 SVGEGT. The CDR3 spells CASSFRDTSSYEQYF. In nucleotides, the CDR3 is TGTGCCAGCAGTTTCCGGGACACCTCATCCTACGAGCAGTACTTC.

CDR3 nucleotides: TGTGCCACCAGCAGAGCCCGGGGGGCCCACGAGCAGTACTTC. It encodes CATSRARGAHEQYF. This chain links TRBV15 with TRBJ2-7; tentative D call: TRBD2 (7 bases). V was pared by 1 base and J by 5 bases, with 12 bases between. Germline CDR1 and CDR2: LNHNV and YYDKDF (reference sequence). The CDR3 totals 14 residues.

This chain uses TRBV7-9 with TRBJ2-7, with TRBD2 matching over 8 bases. The CDR3 consists of 16 residues. Looked up from germline, CDR1 is SEHNR and CDR2 is FQNEAQ (reference sequence). The J segment lost 1 base and the V segment lost 7 bases, leaving 12 bases of the junction unmatched. CDR3 sequence reads: CASIPRGGGKSYEQYF. The CDR3 DNA follows: TGTGCCAGCATCCCGAGGGGCGGGGGGAAGTCCTACGAGCAGTACTTC.

This chain links TRBV6-2 or TRBV6-3 with TRBJ1-5; a possible D gene is TRBD1 (6 bases). Germline V gives CDR1 MNHEY, CDR2 SVGEGT. This CDR3 spans 13 amino acids. Trimming shortened V by 6 bases and J by 7 bases, and 13 bases separated the two germline ends. The CDR3, as DNA: TGTGCCAGCAGCAACGGACAGAGACAGCCCCAGCATTTT. This sequence encodes CASSNGQRQPQHF.

The V call is TRBV23-1, the J call TRBJ1-6; a possible D gene is TRBD1 (6 bases). TRBV23-1 is labeled an ORF, and its function is uncertain. The length of the CDR3 is 14 residues. V lost 8 bases and J 8 bases, leaving 16 bases between the germline ends. CDR3 amino acids: CASGGAGKDSPLHF. The DNA of the CDR3 is TGCGCCAGCGGGGGGGCAGGGAAGGATTCACCCCTCCACTTT.

The rearrangement uses TRBV11-1 and TRBJ2-5, with D possibly TRBD1 on 5 matching bases. V was clipped by 1 base and J by 2 bases, with 8 bases between them. Per the germline V gene, CDR1 is SGHAT and CDR2 is FQDESV (reference sequence). The CDR3 extends over 14 amino acids. The CDR3 protein is CASSLGQLQETQYF. The CDR3 bases are TGTGCCAGCAGCTTAGGACAGCTTCAAGAGACCCAGTACTTC. The whole variable domain, filled in from reference TRBV11-1 and TRBJ2-5, reads EAEVAQSPRYKITEKSQAVAFWCDPISGHATLYWYRQILGQGPELLVQFQDESVVDDSQLPKDRFSAERLKGVDSTLKIQPAELGDSAMYLCASSLGQLQETQYFGPGTRLLVL.

The V gene is TRBV7-9, the J gene TRBJ1-2; 8 positions agree with TRBD1. Germline CDR1 and CDR2: SEHNR and FQNEAQ (reference sequence). The CDR3 spans 19 residues. With V trimmed by 4 bases and J by 4 bases, 20 bases remained unmatched. The CDR3 sequence is CASSSGLGQGARQRYGYTF. The DNA for the CDR3 is TGTGCCAGCAGCTCGGGGCTGGGGCAGGGGGCACGTCAGCGCTATGGCTACACCTTC.

The gene calls are TRBV19 and TRBJ1-1; 8 bases agree with TRBD1. The trim removed 3 bases at V and 8 bases at J, leaving 2 bases unmatched. This CDR3 region has 12 residues. Germline loops: CDR1 LNHDA, CDR2 SQIVND (reference sequence). The CDR3 bases are TGTGCCAGTAGTATGAGGACAGGGGAAGCTTTCTTT. This gives the protein CASSMRTGEAFF. Full variable domain (remainder filled in from reference TRBV19 and TRBJ1-1): DGGITQSPKYLFRKEGQNVTLSCEQNLNHDAMYWYRQDPGQGLRLIYYSQIVNDFQKGDIAEGYSVSREKKESFPLTVTSAQKNPTAFYLCASSMRTGEAFFGQGTRLTVV.

The gene calls are TRBV28 and TRBJ1-5; no reliable D call. The CDR3 covers 11 residues. Germline CDR1 MDHEN, CDR2 SYDVKM. Trimming shortened V by 7 bases and J by 7 bases, and 8 bases separated the two germline ends. CDR3 in DNA: TGTGCCAGCACCGACACCCAGCCCCAGCATTTT. Amino acids: CASTDTQPQHF. The whole variable domain, filled in from reference TRBV28 and TRBJ1-5, reads DVKVTQSSRYLVKRTGEKVFLECVQDMDHENMFWYRQDPGLGLRLIYFSYDVKMKEKGDIPEGYSVSREKKERFSLILESASTNQTSMYLCASTDTQPQHFGDGTRLSIL.

This clone was seen once. The chain links TRBV7-2 to TRBJ1-1; TRBD1 matches at 7 bases. CDR3 length: 15 residues. V shed 5 bases, J shed 1 base, and the junction held 7 bases outside the gene matches. Germline values: CDR1 SGHTA, CDR2 FQGNSA. In DNA, the CDR3 is TGTGCCAGCAGCCCGATAGGGACAGCGAACACTGAAGCTTTCTTT. Protein product: CASSPIGTANTEAFF.

The chain links TRBV4-1 to TRBJ2-3, with D unresolved. CDR3 size: 14 residues. Trimming took 0 bases from V and 2 from J, leaving 6 bases between them. Germline CDR1 is MGHRA and CDR2 is YSYEKL. CDR3 DNA: TGCGCCAGCAGCCAAGAGGAGAACACAGATACGCAGTATTTT. Amino acids: CASSQEENTDTQYF.

This clone was counted between two and nine times. This chain links TRBV9 with TRBJ2-4; D perhaps matches TRBD2 (6 bases). Per germline, CDR1 SGDLS and CDR2 YYNGEE. The CDR3 is 13 amino acids. V was trimmed by 6 bases and J by 7 bases, leaving 14 bases between them. CDR3 sequence reads: CASTGDAGNIQYF. The CDR3 bases are TGTGCCAGCACCGGGGACGCGGGGAACATTCAGTACTTC.

The chain employs TRBV27 and TRBJ2-7; possibly TRBD1 for D (7 bases). Germline V gene sequence: CDR1 MNHEY, CDR2 SMNVEV (reference sequence). The V end was cut by 3 bases, the J end by 0 bases, with 9 bases between. The CDR3 length is 14 residues. The CDR3 loop is CASSFRGDSYEQYF. CDR3 bases: TGTGCCAGCAGTTTCAGGGGGGACTCCTACGAGCAGTACTTC.

The chain joins TRBV5-1 to TRBJ2-1; D is perhaps TRBD2 (7 bases). Germline CDR1 is SGHRS and CDR2 is YFSETQ. The germline V and J ends were trimmed by 1 base and 5 bases, with 16 bases remaining between them. The CDR3 contains 16 residues. The CDR3 DNA reads TGCGCCAGCAGCTTGATCCCCGGGGGGCCGAACAATGAGCAGTTCTTC. This sequence encodes CASSLIPGGPNNEQFF.

The J gene is TRBJ1-5, the V gene TRBV19; 8 bases map to TRBD1. The length of the CDR3 is 16 residues. V was pared by 3 bases and J by 7 bases, with 11 bases of the junction left unmatched. CDR1 LNHDA and CDR2 SQIVND come from the germline V gene (reference sequence). Written as DNA, the CDR3 is TGTGCCAGTAGTATTAAAGGCAGCCAGGGGGCCCAGCCCCAGCATTTT. Its translation: CASSIKGSQGAQPQHF.

A few counts support this clone. The gene calls are TRBV6-1 and TRBJ1-3; the D is unclear. Germline CDR1 reads MNHNS; CDR2 reads SASEGT. The ends were cut back, 0 bases at V and 7 bases at J, with 7 bases in the middle. CDR3 size: 13 residues. The CDR3 region has the DNA TGTGCCAGCAGTGAAGCGGAGGCGAACACCATATATTTT. Translating it yields CASSEAEANTIYF.

This clone was observed a handful of times. This chain uses TRBV19 with TRBJ2-5; maybe TRBD1 (6 bases). Germline V lookup: CDR1 LNHDA, CDR2 SQIVND (reference sequence). The CDR3 totals 13 residues. Trimming took 11 bases from V and 4 from J, leaving 17 bases between them. In nucleotides, the CDR3 is TGTGCCGTAGGTGAGCAGGGGCGAGAGACCCAGTACTTC. It translates to CAVGEQGRETQYF.

J is TRBJ1-6 and V is TRBV9; 7 bases fit TRBD1. J lost 8 bases, V lost 2 bases, and 10 bases had no gene match. Germline V gene lookup returns CDR1 SGDLS and CDR2 YYNGEE. CDR3 length: 16 amino acids. Here the CDR3 reads CASSVGTDSHYSPLHF. CDR3 coding DNA: TGTGCCAGCAGCGTCGGGACAGACTCTCATTATTCACCCCTCCACTTT.

The chain carries TRBV29-1 and TRBJ2-5; weak D call: TRBD2 (6 bases). CDR1 is SQVTM and CDR2 is ANQGSEA in the germline V gene. The ends were cut back, 3 bases at V and 7 bases at J, with 12 bases in the middle. The CDR3 spans 12 residues. CDR3 loop: CSVDPAGGTQYF. The CDR3 coding sequence is TGCAGCGTTGATCCTGCCGGGGGGACCCAGTACTTC. The complete variable domain, with remaining parts taken from reference TRBV29-1 and TRBJ2-5, reads SAVISQKPSRDICQRGTSLTIQCQVDSQVTMMFWYRQQPGQSLTLIATANQGSEATYESGFVIDKFPISRPNLTFSTLTVSNMSPEDSSIYLCSVDPAGGTQYFGPGTRLLVL.